This T cell receptor (beta chain) was captured in a study of T cell responses to AZD1222 COVID-19 vaccine. This clone was seen only a few times. The antigen is unknown. Study-wide points: Repertoires were sampled only after the peak T cell response. A reported finding is that nearly half of spike-specific TCRs target unmutated variant regions. Only a handful of AZD1222 recipients were seropositive at baseline.

Germline V lookup: CDR1 GTSNPN, CDR2 SVGIG (reference sequence). CDR3 length: 14 residues. Trimming shortened V by 5 bases and J by 1 base, and 12 bases separated the two germline ends. Clones were sequenced by immunoSEQ multiplex PCR, and TCRdb holds only the in-frame ones, with some missing. The sample lists some 180,000 clones; just under 95% were seen once. The receptor was derived from an adult in good health. This sequence joins TRBV30 and TRBJ1-5, with D possibly TRBD1 on 5 matching bases. Sequenced here: peripheral blood, sampled on day 0 of AZD1222 vaccination. The CDR3 coding sequence is TGTGCCTGGGGTGGGGGTCGGAGCAATCAGCCCCAGCATTTT. Amino acids: CAWGGGRSNQPQHF.